This T cell receptor beta chain was identified in a study of beta chain features in type 1 diabetes. Study details: Across all samples, some 110 million sorted cells were examined.

CDR1 is SGHDN and CDR2 is FVKESK in the germline V gene. The length of the CDR3 is 14 residues. V lost 1 base and J lost 2; bases outside the gene matches: 1. Of the isolated RNA, all was reverse transcribed, and so the sequenced material was expressed TCRB transcripts. Generated by immunoSEQ multiplex PCR, the TCRdb table keeps only in-frame clones and is missing some. The repertoire consists of fewer than 350,000 clones, with about 20% occurring once and the leading ten covering under 0.055%. Stem cell-like memory, regulatory, central memory and naive CD4+ cells were sorted via CD45RO/CCR7/CD25/CD127/CD95/CD27. This clone was recorded a few times.

The V call is TRBV14, the J call TRBJ1-2; 7 nucleotides agree with TRBD1. This clonotype was obtained from a woman aged 18-29 years in good health. The source material was naive CD4+ T cells from blood. For the CDR3, the DNA is TGTGCCAGCAGCCAAGGACAGGGAAACTATGGCTACACCTTC. This encodes CASSQGQGNYGYTF.